These T cell receptor beta chains were read from a single sample in a study of cytomegalovirus exposure and HLA in healthy donors. Only in-frame clones appear in the TCRdb table, and some are missing; sequencing was by immunoSEQ multiplex PCR. The sample lists some 180,000 clones, 70% to 75% occurring once. The sample taken for sequencing was PBMCs. These receptor sequences come from a male donor in good health and CMV-seronegative. Both conserved end residues are part of each CDR3. The D gene is left open where the match is weak. Size is stated for part of the rows, as once, few or many counts, or as a class when the clone is expanded.

D | J | size | V | CDR3 | DNA
NA | TRBJ1-1 | many | TRBV6-5 | CASRRGDAEAFF | TGTGCCAGCAGGCGGGGTGACGCTGAAGCTTTCTTT
TRBD1 | TRBJ2-2 | NA | TRBV4-1 | CASSQPKGGQVNTGELFF | TGCGCCAGCAGCCAACCTAAGGGGGGACAGGTAAACACCGGGGAGCTGTTTTTT
NA | TRBJ1-1 | NA | TRBV30 | CALKDRVNTEAFF | TGTGCCTTGAAGGACAGAGTGAACACTGAAGCTTTCTTT
TRBD2 | TRBJ2-2 | NA | TRBV2 | CASMGPASGVTGELFF | TGTGCCAGCATGGGTCCGGCTAGCGGGGTCACCGGGGAGCTGTTTTTT
TRBD1 | TRBJ1-1 | NA | TRBV18 | CASSPRTRQGDGAFF | TGTGCCAGCTCACCCCGAACCCGACAGGGCGACGGTGCTTTCTTT
NA | TRBJ2-3 | few | TRBV4-3 | CASSQSLGSPVGSGTDTQYF | TGCGCCAGCAGCCAAAGCCTGGGGAGCCCCGTGGGTTCCGGCACAGATACGCAGTATTTT
NA | TRBJ1-1 | NA | TRBV6-5 | CASSRQMNTEAFF | TGTGCCAGCAGTCGACAGATGAACACTGAAGCTTTCTTT
NA | TRBJ2-7 | NA | TRBV30 | CAWARGYEQYF | TGTGCCTGGGCAAGGGGGTACGAGCAGTACTTC
NA | TRBJ1-5 | NA | TRBV7-2 | CASSLTGSGQPQHF | TGTGCCAGCAGCTTAACCGGTAGCGGTCAGCCCCAGCATTTT
NA | TRBJ2-5 | NA | TRBV7-9 | CSSSVKETQYF | TGTTCCAGCAGCGTCAAAGAGACCCAGTACTTC
NA | TRBJ1-6 | NA | TRBV6-5 | CASSYSTEPRGSPLHF | TGTGCCAGCAGTTACTCAACTGAACCCCGGGGGTCACCCCTCCACTTT
NA | TRBJ1-5 | NA | TRBV15 | CATSDGGRSNQPQHF | TGTGCCACCAGCGACGGGGGACGGTCGAATCAGCCCCAGCATTTT
NA | TRBJ1-1 | NA | TRBV7-9 | CASSLRTNFFMNTEAFF | TGTGCCAGCAGCTTACGGACTAACTTTTTCATGAACACTGAAGCTTTCTTT
NA | TRBJ1-5 | few | TRBV6-5 | CASSYSSRKGNQPQHF | TGTGCCAGCAGTTACTCTTCCAGGAAAGGCAATCAGCCCCAGCATTTT
NA | TRBJ1-2 | NA | TRBV13 | CASSRAGGLNYGYTF | TGTGCCAGCAGCCGGGCGGGCGGCCTTAACTATGGCTACACCTTC
TRBD1 | TRBJ1-6 | NA | TRBV6-1 | CASSPQGALRSPLHF | TGTGCCAGCAGTCCTCAGGGGGCCCTTCGGTCACCCCTCCACTTT
TRBD2 | TRBJ2-3 | NA | TRBV5-6 | CASSSLGTGLAGSTDTQYF | TGTGCCAGCAGCTCCCTCGGGACAGGACTAGCGGGTAGCACAGATACGCAGTATTTT
TRBD1 | TRBJ1-4 | NA | TRBV7-2 | CASSSGQAGEKLFF | TGTGCCAGCAGCTCGGGACAGGCGGGGGAAAAACTGTTTTTT
NA | TRBJ1-1 | few | TRBV4-3 | CASSQELTGATEAFF | TGCGCCAGCAGCCAAGAATTGACAGGCGCCACTGAAGCTTTCTTT
TRBD1 | TRBJ2-7 | NA | TRBV5-1 | CASRWGQGDYEQYF | TGCGCCAGCAGATGGGGACAGGGGGACTACGAGCAGTACTTC
NA | TRBJ2-1 | few | TRBV28 | CASSPRLGRGEFNEQFF | TGTGCCAGCAGCCCTAGACTCGGCAGGGGAGAATTCAATGAGCAGTTCTTC
NA | TRBJ1-2 | few | TRBV7-9 | CASSRSEEGYTF | TGTGCCAGCAGCCGGTCTGAAGAAGGCTACACCTTC
TRBD2 | TRBJ2-1 | NA | TRBV2 | CALRGGRGVEFF | TGTGCCCTTCGGGGCGGGAGGGGGGTGGAGTTCTTC
NA | TRBJ1-5 | NA | TRBV28 | CASSLRTFNQPQHF | TGTGCCAGCAGTTTGCGGACATTCAATCAGCCCCAGCATTTT
TRBD1 | TRBJ1-2 | NA | TRBV6-6 | CASSTTGYGYTF | TGTGCCAGCAGTACGACAGGGTATGGCTACACCTTC
NA | TRBJ2-1 | NA | TRBV9 | CASSVASGNEQFF | TGTGCCAGCAGCGTAGCGAGCGGCAATGAGCAGTTCTTC
NA | TRBJ2-1 | NA | TRBV30 | CAWSPDSPQFF | TGTGCCTGGAGCCCGGACAGCCCGCAGTTCTTC
NA | TRBJ1-1 | NA | TRBV28 | CASSSGGWGGAFF | TGTGCCAGCAGTTCTGGGGGTTGGGGAGGCGCTTTCTTT
TRBD1 | TRBJ2-7 | NA | TRBV6-5 | CASSRDRVYEQYF | TGTGCCAGCTCTCGGGACAGGGTCTACGAGCAGTACTTC
TRBD1 | TRBJ1-5 | NA | TRBV19 | CASSGQGSNQPQHF | TGTGCCAGTAGTGGACAGGGGAGCAATCAGCCCCAGCATTTT
TRBD2 | TRBJ2-1 | NA | TRBV11-3 | CASSLAGGYNEQFF | TGTGCCAGCAGTCTAGCGGGGGGCTACAATGAGCAGTTCTTC
TRBD2 | TRBJ2-1 | NA | TRBV28 | CASSFASGRYNEQFF | TGTGCCAGCAGTTTCGCTAGCGGGAGATACAATGAGCAGTTCTTC
TRBD2 | TRBJ2-7 | NA | TRBV28 | CASSPPSSGNRQYF | TGTGCCAGCAGTCCTCCCTCTAGCGGGAATAGGCAGTACTTC
TRBD1 | TRBJ2-7 | few | TRBV6-1 | CASRPNRGLTYEQYF | TGTGCCAGCAGACCTAACAGGGGCCTCACCTACGAGCAGTACTTC
TRBD2 | TRBJ2-1 | NA | TRBV5-6 | CASSSAGEPYNEQFF | TGTGCCAGCAGCTCAGCGGGAGAGCCCTACAATGAGCAGTTCTTC
TRBD2 | TRBJ2-5 | NA | TRBV6-5 | CASTTSGGQETQYF | TGTGCCAGCACCACTAGCGGGGGACAAGAGACCCAGTACTTC
NA | TRBJ1-1 | NA | TRBV6-1 | CASSLQTGANTEAFF | TGTGCCAGCAGTTTACAGACAGGAGCGAACACTGAAGCTTTCTTT
TRBD1 | TRBJ2-3 | NA | TRBV7-9 | CASSFGTGVTDTQYF | TGTGCCAGCAGCTTCGGGACAGGAGTCACAGATACGCAGTATTTT
NA | TRBJ1-2 | NA | TRBV28 | CASIPGRFAGYTF | TGTGCCAGCATCCCAGGGAGGTTTGCGGGCTACACCTTC
TRBD1 | TRBJ1-5 | few | TRBV2 | CASSGTGGWMGNQPQHF | TGTGCCAGCAGTGGGACAGGGGGCTGGATGGGCAATCAGCCCCAGCATTTT
NA | TRBJ2-4 | NA | TRBV30 | CAWSVADSILAKNIQYF | TGTGCCTGGAGTGTGGCCGACTCCATACTAGCCAAAAACATTCAGTACTTC
NA | TRBJ1-1 | NA | TRBV29-1 | CSVASTGLSEAFF | TGCAGCGTCGCAAGTACAGGGCTTAGTGAAGCTTTCTTT
TRBD2 | TRBJ2-5 | NA | TRBV19 | CASSIDGEGHQETQYF | TGTGCCAGTAGTATAGACGGGGAGGGCCACCAAGAGACCCAGTACTTC
TRBD2 | TRBJ2-1 | NA | TRBV28 | CASSSWTSAVYEQFF | TGTGCCAGCAGTTCTTGGACTAGCGCCGTATATGAGCAGTTCTTC
NA | TRBJ2-5 | NA | TRBV28 | CASSFRGLGEQYF | TGTGCCAGCAGTTTTAGGGGATTGGGTGAGCAGTACTTC
TRBD2 | TRBJ2-2 | NA | TRBV7-2 | CASSPRLAGTGELFF | TGTGCCAGCAGCCCCCGACTAGCGGGCACCGGGGAGCTGTTTTTT
NA | TRBJ2-6 | NA | TRBV25-1 | CASSEFGKTGANVLTF | TGTGCCAGCAGTGAATTCGGGAAAACTGGGGCCAACGTCCTGACTTTC
NA | TRBJ2-3 | NA | TRBV12-5 | CASGLGVRSYLTDTQYF | TGTGCTAGTGGTTTGGGTGTACGGTCTTATCTCACAGATACGCAGTATTTT
TRBD2 | TRBJ2-1 | once | TRBV2 | CASRGLAGDNEQFF | TGTGCCAGCCGGGGGCTAGCGGGCGACAATGAGCAGTTCTTC
NA | TRBJ2-2 | NA | TRBV19 | CASSIPTGADTGELFF | TGTGCCAGTAGTATCCCGACAGGCGCGGACACCGGGGAGCTGTTTTTT
NA | TRBJ2-3 | NA | TRBV30 | CAWSVQWGLGTDTQYF | TGTGCCTGGAGTGTACAATGGGGGCTGGGCACAGATACGCAGTATTTT
NA | TRBJ1-1 | NA | TRBV7-2 | CASNRNQGENSEAFF | TGTGCCAGCAACCGAAACCAGGGTGAAAATAGTGAAGCTTTCTTT
TRBD1 | TRBJ2-7 | NA | TRBV27 | CASSLGQGVGEQYF | TGTGCCAGCAGTTTAGGTCAGGGGGTGGGCGAGCAGTACTTC
NA | TRBJ2-1 | NA | TRBV6-5 | CASSLTGGYNEQFF | TGTGCCAGCAGTTTGACAGGAGGATACAATGAGCAGTTCTTC
NA | TRBJ1-3 | NA | TRBV28 | CASSSDRIPGNTIYF | TGTGCCAGCAGTTCGGACAGAATCCCTGGAAACACCATATATTTT
TRBD1 | TRBJ2-7 | NA | TRBV28 | CASSFSGTGSSYEQYF | TGTGCCAGCAGTTTCTCCGGGACAGGGTCCTCCTACGAGCAGTACTTC
NA | TRBJ1-5 | NA | TRBV9 | CASSVGGEVRNQPQHF | TGTGCCAGCAGCGTAGGTGGGGAGGTAAGGAATCAGCCCCAGCATTTT